This T cell receptor beta chain emerged from a study of blood T cell repertoires in COVID-19. As originally analysed: Estimation of nucleated cell counts was performed using reference gene primer amplification. Clones were read by immunoSEQ multiplex PCR, and TCRdb kept only the in-frame ones, dropping some. V and J calls and clone size follow that table, whereas D and trimming were derived from the DNA. The table has tens of thousands of clones, around 86% seen once; the top ten hold about 15%. Germline V gives CDR1 SGHTA, CDR2 FQGNSA. Trimming stripped 5 bases from V and 6 bases from J, with 22 bases between. This CDR3 region has 17 residues.

Sequenced sample: peripheral blood. The chain employs TRBV7-2 and TRBJ2-2, with a possible D match to TRBD2 (6 bases). The sequence came from a woman aged 80 or over with active or convalescent COVID-19. CDR3 loop: CASSPRGSNLGSGELFF. As DNA, the CDR3 is TGTGCCAGCAGCCCCCGGGGGTCCAACCTCGGGTCCGGGGAGCTGTTTTTT.